Each of the 22 T cell receptor beta chains below was sequenced from the same sample in a study of siplizumab effects on memory and regulatory T cells. These TCRs' antigens remain unknown. Method: immunoSEQ multiplex PCR; TCRdb's copy keeps in-frame clones and lacks some. The table includes fewer than 11,000 clones, around 46% detected once. The mixed lymphocyte reaction cells were held in coculture (37°C) for around six days. Sample: CFSE-low (dividing) CD4+ T cells sorted from an allogeneic mixed lymphocyte reaction. These receptors were taken from a human donor in good health; the cells came from an allogeneic mixed lymphocyte reaction.

The table lists this clone with a count of one. CDR3 in DNA: TGTGCCACCGGACTAGCGGGAAACATTCAGTACTTC. It codes for CATGLAGNIQYF. The rearrangement links TRBV28 to TRBJ2-4, with 11 bases aligning to TRBD2. V shed 10 bases and J 6 bases; nucleotides not matched to a gene: 2. The germline V gene encodes CDR1 MDHEN and CDR2 SYDVKM. The CDR3 runs 12 residues.

The chain carries TRBV11-1 and TRBJ1-3; D is unclear. Trimming took off 5 bases at V and 7 bases at J, with 12 bases between the two ends. Germline values: CDR1 SGHAT, CDR2 FQDESV (reference sequence). The CDR3 runs to 13 residues. As DNA, the CDR3 is TGTGCCAGCAGCCAACCCCCTGCCAACACCATATATTTT. It codes for CASSQPPANTIYF.

The chain employs TRBV7-3 and TRBJ2-3, with 8 nucleotides matching TRBD2. V lost 2 bases to trimming and J lost 6 bases; unmatched junction nucleotides: 10. Germline CDR1 SGHTA, CDR2 FQGTGA. The CDR3 length is 16 residues. CDR3 protein: CASSLLIAGGLDTQYF. CDR3 in DNA: TGTGCCAGCAGCTTATTAATCGCGGGAGGATTGGATACGCAGTATTTT.

This chain uses TRBV13 with TRBJ1-4; D not resolved. Between the trimmed V and J ends, which lost 0 bases and 1 base, there was a span of 3 bases. The germline V gene has CDR1 PRHDT and CDR2 FYEKMQ (reference sequence). The CDR3 runs 14 residues. The CDR3 bases are TGTGCCAGCAGCTTAGGGGTAACTAATGAAAAACTGTTTTTT. It translates to CASSLGVTNEKLFF.

V is TRBV19 and J is TRBJ2-7, with TRBD1 matching 10 bases. The CDR3 runs 14 residues. Germline assignment: CDR1 LNHDA and CDR2 SQIVND (reference sequence). J gave up 6 bases and V 8 bases, and 10 bases lay outside the gene matches. CDR3 protein: CASSRTGTGAEQYF. The DNA of the CDR3 is TGTGCCAGTTCTAGAACCGGGACAGGGGCCGAGCAGTACTTC.

J is TRBJ2-2 and V is TRBV18; D gene uncertain. Trimming left V 3 bases short and J 6 bases short, with 8 bases between. The CDR3 runs to 13 residues. CDR1 and CDR2 (germline): KGHSH, LQKENI. CDR3 sequence (DNA): TGTGCCAGCTCACCCCCCAGTTCCGGGGAGCTGTTTTTT. It is translated as CASSPPSSGELFF.

The CDR3 DNA is TGCGCCAGCAGCCTAGCAGGTAGTTGGACTGAAGCTTTCTTT. This codes for CASSLAGSWTEAFF. The chain couples TRBV4-1 to TRBJ1-1, with D hard to call. From germline, CDR1 is MGHRA and CDR2 YSYEKL. The V end lost 4 bases, the J end lost 5 bases, and 14 bases lay between the germline ends. The CDR3 has 14 amino acids.

This chain connects TRBV21-1 to TRBJ2-4; the table's D call, TRBD2, has no DNA check behind it. TRBV21-1 is deemed a pseudogene. The CDR3 runs to 19 residues. The CDR3 here is CASSFIRSRRGGSKNIQYF. The CDR3 nucleotides read TGTGCCAGCAGCTTCATAAGAAGCCGGAGAGGTGGCAGCAAAAACATTCAGTACTTC.

The chain joins TRBV2 to TRBJ1-5, with a weak D call TRBD1 (6 bases). Trimming pared 8 bases from V and 0 bases from J, leaving 11 bases between. Germline V lookup: CDR1 SNHLY, CDR2 FYNNEI. This CDR3 is 14 amino acids long. The CDR3 loop reads CASAGQTSNQPQHF. The DNA of the CDR3 is TGTGCCAGCGCGGGACAAACTAGCAATCAGCCCCAGCATTTT.

This clone was counted only a few times. The identical CDR3 is also encoded by other nucleotide sequences in the sample. CDR3 bases: TGTGCCAGCTCACCCTCAATAGCGGGCTACGAGCAGTACTTC. It is translated as CASSPSIAGYEQYF. The V call is TRBV18, the J call TRBJ2-7; 7 positions agree with TRBD2. The CDR3 is 14 amino acids. The V gene end was trimmed by 3 bases and the J gene end by 3 bases; junction bases not matched to a gene: 5. Per germline, CDR1 KGHSH and CDR2 LQKENI. The full variable domain, with the rest looked up from reference TRBV18 and TRBJ2-7, is NAGVMQNPRHLVRRRGQEARLRCSPMKGHSHVYWYRQLPEEGLKFMVYLQKENIIDESGMPKERFSAEFPKEGPSILRIQQVVRGDSAAYFCASSPSIAGYEQYFGPGTRLTVT.

The V gene is TRBV27, the J gene TRBJ1-5; D gene ambiguous. Germline values: CDR1 MNHEY, CDR2 SMNVEV (reference sequence). CDR3 length: 13 amino acids. The V end lost 6 bases, the J end lost 6 bases, and 12 bases lay between the germline ends. The CDR3 region is CASSGVGGQPQHF. The CDR3 nucleotides are TGTGCCAGCAGCGGGGTTGGCGGTCAGCCCCAGCATTTT.

The rearrangement joins TRBV2 to TRBJ1-1; D is possibly TRBD1 (5 bases). The ends were cut back, 5 bases at V and 1 base at J, with 14 bases in the middle. Germline V CDR1 and CDR2: SNHLY, FYNNEI. This CDR3 is 15 amino acids long. CDR3 sequence: CASSSGNRANTEAFF. CDR3 nucleotides: TGTGCCAGCAGTTCAGGGAACAGAGCGAACACTGAAGCTTTCTTT.

This clone was observed a handful of times. The chain couples TRBV7-3 to TRBJ2-2; D call uncertain. V gave up 0 bases and J gave up 4 bases, with 6 bases separating them. Germline-derived CDR1 and CDR2 are SGHTA and FQGTGA. The CDR3 extends over 14 amino acids. In nucleotides, the CDR3 is TGTGCCAGCAGCTTAACGTCAACCACCGGGGAGCTGTTTTTT. This sequence encodes CASSLTSTTGELFF. Full variable domain (outside the CDR3, taken from reference TRBV7-3 and TRBJ2-2): GAGVSQTPSNKVTEKGKYVELRCDPISGHTALYWYRQSLGQGPEFLIYFQGTGAADDSGLPNDRFFAVRPEGSVSTLKIQRTERGDSAVYLCASSLTSTTGELFFGEGSRLTVL.

The rearrangement joins TRBV28 to TRBJ2-7; D is perhaps TRBD1 (7 bases). The CDR3 has 16 amino acids. V lost 2 bases, J lost 4 bases, and 18 bases lay in between. Germline V lookup: CDR1 MDHEN, CDR2 SYDVKM. The CDR3 region has the DNA TGTGCCAGCAGTTTAATTGGGGCCCAGGGGGGTTACGAGCAGTACTTC. Its translation: CASSLIGAQGGYEQYF. Full variable domain (missing parts from reference TRBV28 and TRBJ2-7): DVKVTQSSRYLVKRTGEKVFLECVQDMDHENMFWYRQDPGLGLRLIYFSYDVKMKEKGDIPEGYSVSREKKERFSLILESASTNQTSMYLCASSLIGAQGGYEQYFGPGTRLTVT.

This chain uses TRBV29-1 with TRBJ2-7; D remains unclear. V was clipped by 6 bases and J by 4 bases, with 10 bases between them. This CDR3 spans 11 amino acids. Germline V CDR1 and CDR2: SQVTM, ANQGSEA. CDR3 DNA: TGCAGCGTGGAACAGATGTACGAGCAGTACTTC. This encodes CSVEQMYEQYF.

This clone is a singleton in its sample. The chain joins TRBV6-5 to TRBJ1-2; D is possibly TRBD1 (6 bases). Trimming shortened V by 8 bases and J by 4 bases, and 11 bases separated the two germline ends. The CDR3 is 12 residues long. Germline V gene sequence: CDR1 MNHEY, CDR2 SVGAGI. Here the CDR3 DNA reads TGTGCCAGCGGACAGCGACTCTATGGCTACACCTTC. Translation: CASGQRLYGYTF.

As concerns this clone: At the DNA level, this CDR3 is encoded by other sequences in the same sample as well. The V call is TRBV6-5, the J call TRBJ2-5, with D hard to call. Germline V gene data show CDR1 as MNHEY and CDR2 as SVGAGI. The CDR3 is 12 amino acids. V lost 5 bases to trimming and J lost 3 bases, with 7 bases between them. The CDR3 sequence: CASSRGEETQYF. In DNA, the CDR3 is TGTGCCAGCAGTCGTGGGGAAGAGACCCAGTACTTC.

The J gene is TRBJ2-3, the V gene TRBV28; 10 bases line up with TRBD2. This CDR3 is 14 amino acids long. J was trimmed by 2 bases and V by 8 bases; bases with no gene match: 4. CDR1 is MDHEN and CDR2 is SYDVKM in the germline V gene. CDR3 in amino acids: CASRSGRDTDTQYF. The CDR3 bases are TGTGCCAGCCGCAGCGGGAGGGACACAGATACGCAGTATTTT.

The rearrangement joins TRBV5-1 to TRBJ2-3, with TRBD2 as a possible D gene (6 bases). V dropped 3 bases and J dropped 6 bases, with 14 bases sitting between them. This CDR3 has 14 amino acids. Germline values: CDR1 SGHRS, CDR2 YFSETQ. As DNA, the CDR3 is TGCGCCAGCAGCTCGGGACGGGGGACGGATACGCAGTATTTT. Its protein product is CASSSGRGTDTQYF.

The chain combines TRBV19 with TRBJ1-5; 9 nucleotides agree with TRBD1. CDR1 LNHDA and CDR2 SQIVND come from the germline V gene (reference sequence). There are 16 residues in the CDR3. V trimming: 5 bases; J trimming: 4 bases; junction bases outside the gene matches: 9. CDR3 nucleotides: TGTGCCAGTAGTTACCGGGACAGGGCGGCAAATCAGCCCCAGCATTTT. Its translation: CASSYRDRAANQPQHF.

This clone has a handful of counts. CDR3 residues: CASSGDSAYGYTF. In DNA form, the CDR3 reads TGTGCCAGCAGTGGGGACAGCGCTTATGGCTACACCTTC. V and J are TRBV28 and TRBJ1-2, with TRBD1 identical over 7 bases. J lost 5 bases, V lost 5 bases, and 5 bases had no gene match. This CDR3 contains 13 residues. In germline, CDR1 is MDHEN, CDR2 SYDVKM.

This clone counts as medium-sized (0.01 to 0.1%). V usage is TRBV6-5 and J usage is TRBJ1-3; D ambiguous. V was clipped by 11 bases and J by 0 bases, with 8 bases between them. The germline CDR1 and CDR2 sequences are MNHEY and SVGAGI. This CDR3 is built from 12 residues. The CDR3 DNA is TGTGCCGCGGTCAGCTCTGGAAACACCATATATTTT. It specifies CAAVSSGNTIYF.